Following are 22 T cell receptor beta chains from one sample sequenced in a study of blood T cell repertoires in COVID-19. Profiled with immunoSEQ multiplex PCR; TCRdb holds only in-frame clones, not every one. The sample holds about 88,000 clones, 70% to 90% seen once. Sequencing input: peripheral blood. These receptors were taken from a woman in her 70s with acute or convalescent COVID-19.

The V gene is TRBV7-6, the J gene TRBJ2-3; 8 nucleotides match TRBD2. This CDR3 has 15 amino acids. Germline values: CDR1 SGHVS, CDR2 FNYEAQ. V lost 5 bases to trimming and J lost 3 bases; unmatched junction nucleotides: 7. This CDR3 reads CASSQLAEATDTQYF. CDR3 coding DNA: TGTGCCAGCAGCCAACTAGCGGAAGCGACAGATACGCAGTATTTT.

V is TRBV5-1 and J is TRBJ1-2, with unresolved D. V gave up 1 base and J gave up 4 bases, with 11 bases separating them. This CDR3 is 14 amino acids long. Germline V lookup: CDR1 SGHRS, CDR2 YFSETQ. The CDR3 nucleotides are TGCGCCAGCAGCTTGAACGCCCATAGCTATGGCTACACCTTC. It specifies CASSLNAHSYGYTF.

The chain employs TRBV4-1 and TRBJ2-3; 7 bases match TRBD1. Germline CDR1 MGHRA, CDR2 YSYEKL. The J segment lost 4 bases and the V segment lost 1 base, leaving 8 bases of the junction unmatched. CDR3 length: 16 amino acids. This CDR3 reads CASSQADRVGPDTQYF. DNA for the CDR3: TGCGCCAGCAGCCAAGCAGACAGGGTCGGACCAGATACGCAGTATTTT.

The genes are TRBV11-2 and TRBJ2-3, with 9 bases identical to TRBD1. CDR3 length: 14 amino acids. In germline, CDR1 is SGHAT, CDR2 FQNNGV. With 3 bases clipped from V and 5 bases from J, the junction kept 3 bases outside the gene matches. CDR3 amino acids: CASSFNRGQDTQYF. The CDR3 coding sequence is TGTGCCAGCAGCTTCAACAGGGGGCAAGATACGCAGTATTTT. Full variable domain (remainder filled in from reference TRBV11-2 and TRBJ2-3): EAGVAQSPRYKIIEKRQSVAFWCNPISGHATLYWYQQILGQGPKLLIQFQNNGVVDDSQLPKDRFSAERLKGVDSTLKIQPAKLEDSAVYLCASSFNRGQDTQYFGPGTRLTVL.

J is TRBJ1-2 and V is TRBV7-8; D ambiguous. V lost 0 bases to trimming and J lost 1 base, with 3 bases between them. This CDR3 contains 13 residues. Germline CDR1 SGHVS, CDR2 FQNEAQ. CDR3 amino acids: CASSLAVNYGYTF. The CDR3 region has the DNA TGTGCCAGCAGCTTAGCCGTTAACTATGGCTACACCTTC.

V and J are TRBV24-1 and TRBJ2-7; TRBD1 is a possible D gene (6 bases). The CDR3 totals 17 residues. Looked up from germline, CDR1 is KGHDR and CDR2 is SFDVKD. V lost 9 bases and J lost 1, with 24 bases in between. The CDR3 DNA reads as TGTGCCACCCCGTCCAGGGTAGAAGGGGGATTTTCCTACGAGCAGTACGTC. This sequence encodes CATPSRVEGGFSYEQYV.

This chain connects TRBV19 to TRBJ1-1; TRBD1 matches at 8 bases. The V gene end was trimmed by 6 bases and the J gene end by 0 bases; junction bases not matched to a gene: 6. This CDR3 spans 15 amino acids. Germline V gives CDR1 LNHDA, CDR2 SQIVND (reference sequence). CDR3 protein: CASRRTGIMNTEAFF. The CDR3 DNA sequence: TGTGCCAGTAGGAGGACAGGGATCATGAACACTGAAGCTTTCTTT.

The chain couples TRBV11-2 to TRBJ2-3; 10 bases align to TRBD2. This CDR3 contains 18 residues. V lost 5 bases to trimming and J lost 2 bases; unmatched junction nucleotides: 13. Germline loops: CDR1 SGHAT, CDR2 FQNNGV. The CDR3 region has the DNA TGTGCCAGCAGCCGGACTAGCGGAATTCCGGGCCTCACAGATACGCAGTATTTT. It codes for CASSRTSGIPGLTDTQYF.

This chain links TRBV2 with TRBJ2-5, with a tentative D call TRBD2 (5 bases). Germline V CDR1 and CDR2: SNHLY, FYNNEI. The CDR3 runs to 14 residues. Trimming shortened V by 8 bases and J by 5 bases, and 18 bases separated the two germline ends. The CDR3 spells CASLPTGSGETQYF. The DNA of the CDR3 is TGTGCCAGCCTCCCGACGGGGTCCGGTGAGACCCAGTACTTC.

The chain couples TRBV7-9 to TRBJ1-4; D possibly corresponds to TRBD1 (6 bases). The CDR3 is made up of 15 amino acids. V dropped 0 bases and J dropped 2 bases, with 7 bases sitting between them. Germline V lookup: CDR1 SEHNR, CDR2 FQNEAQ (reference sequence). The CDR3 DNA reads as TGTGCCAGCAGCTTAGCGGGGGCGACTAATGAAAAACTGTTTTTT. Residues: CASSLAGATNEKLFF.

This clone was seen a handful of times. The chain uses TRBV6-2 or TRBV6-3 and TRBJ2-3, with D perhaps TRBD2 (5 bases). Germline CDR1 MNHEY, CDR2 SVGEGT. Trimming shortened V by 2 bases and J by 3 bases, and 6 bases separated the two germline ends. CDR3 size: 13 residues. The DNA for the CDR3 is TGTGCCAGCAGTTACGGCGGGACAGATACGCAGTATTTT. Its translation is CASSYGGTDTQYF.

J is TRBJ2-1 and V is TRBV6-1, with D maybe TRBD2 (6 bases). V dropped 3 bases and J dropped 7 bases, with 19 bases sitting between them. In germline, CDR1 is MNHNS, CDR2 SASEGT. The CDR3 has 16 residues. The CDR3 DNA reads as TGTGCCAGCAGTGACGAAGGGACCGGGCGGGGTAATGAGCAGTTCTTC. Its protein product is CASSDEGTGRGNEQFF.

The V call is TRBV3-1 (or the pseudogene TRBV3-2), the J call TRBJ2-5, with 9 bases that match TRBD1. With V trimmed by 1 base and J by 6 bases, 6 bases remained unmatched. The CDR3 has 15 amino acids. Germline CDR1 LGHDT, CDR2 YNNKEL (reference sequence). In nucleotides, the CDR3 is TGTGCCAGCAGCCAAGGAACAGGGGGCTTAAAGACCCAGTACTTC. Its translation is CASSQGTGGLKTQYF.

The chain combines TRBV5-4 with TRBJ1-1; D is perhaps TRBD1 (6 bases). CDR1 and CDR2 (germline): SGHNT, YYREEE (reference sequence). The CDR3 runs to 14 residues. Between the trimmed V and J ends, which lost 0 bases and 7 bases, there was a span of 13 bases. Here the CDR3 DNA reads TGTGCCAGCAGCTTGGCTGCAGGGGTTATTGAAGCTTTCTTT. Protein product: CASSLAAGVIEAFF.

The V gene is TRBV3-1 (or the pseudogene TRBV3-2), the J gene TRBJ2-1, with 8 nucleotides matching TRBD1. Germline V CDR1 and CDR2: LGHDT, YNNKEL (reference sequence). J was trimmed by 6 bases and V by 2 bases; bases with no gene match: 9. The CDR3 has 16 amino acids. CDR3 sequence: CASSQLQAGGRNEQFF. CDR3 DNA: TGTGCCAGCAGCCAACTTCAAGCAGGGGGCCGCAATGAGCAGTTCTTC.

The chain couples TRBV18 to TRBJ1-4; 7 nucleotides match TRBD1. Germline loops: CDR1 KGHSH, CDR2 LQKENI. The length of the CDR3 is 14 residues. V trimming: 3 bases; J trimming: 8 bases; junction bases outside the gene matches: 6. Written as DNA, the CDR3 is TGTGCCAGCTCACCCGGACAGGACCACGAAAAACTGTTTTTT. This sequence encodes CASSPGQDHEKLFF.

V is TRBV19 and J is TRBJ2-1; D perhaps matches TRBD2 (5 bases). CDR1 is LNHDA, CDR2 SQIVND, per germline (reference sequence). Trimming removed 3 bases at V and 9 bases at J, with 12 bases between. The CDR3 contains 13 residues. The CDR3: CASSIDYLSEQFF. DNA for the CDR3: TGTGCCAGTAGTATTGACTATCTCTCTGAGCAGTTCTTC.

V and J are TRBV15 and TRBJ1-1, with a weak D call TRBD1 (5 bases). Germline CDR1 and CDR2: LNHNV and YYDKDF (reference sequence). The CDR3 runs 15 residues. V gave up 0 bases and J gave up 5 bases, with 13 bases separating them. The CDR3 DNA sequence: TGTGCCACCAGCAGAGATCATCAGGGAATGACTGAAGCTTTCTTT. Protein sequence: CATSRDHQGMTEAFF.

V is TRBV19 and J is TRBJ1-1, with TRBD1 identical over 8 bases. This CDR3 contains 13 residues. Germline V CDR1 and CDR2: LNHDA, SQIVND (reference sequence). Trimming cost V 6 bases and J 4 bases; bases outside gene matches: 4. CDR3 amino acids: CASSPDRGTEAFF. The CDR3 DNA reads TGTGCCAGTAGCCCCGACAGGGGCACTGAAGCTTTCTTT.

This chain joins TRBV29-1 and TRBJ1-1; D remains ambiguous. CDR3 length: 14 amino acids. The ends were cut back, 0 bases at V and 1 base at J, with 9 bases in the middle. The V gene's germline CDR1 is SQVTM and CDR2 ANQGSEA. CDR3 sequence: CSVEDLYRNTEAFF. CDR3 sequence (DNA): TGCAGCGTTGAAGATCTTTACAGGAACACTGAAGCTTTCTTT.

The J gene is TRBJ2-5, the V gene TRBV5-1; TRBD2 agrees at 10 bases. Germline trimming cut 0 bases from V and 5 bases from J; bases unmatched to any gene: 4. The CDR3 is 15 amino acids. Germline V gene data show CDR1 as SGHRS and CDR2 as YFSETQ. In DNA form, the CDR3 reads TGCGCCAGCAGCTTGGGCCTAGCGGGAGCCGAGACCCAGTACTTC. The encoded protein is CASSLGLAGAETQYF.

There are a few counts of this clone. The chain has TRBV2 and TRBJ1-6; D unclear. The V and J ends lost 3 bases and 9 bases respectively, with 18 bases between them. The CDR3 has 16 amino acids. Looked up from germline, CDR1 is SNHLY and CDR2 is FYNNEI. The CDR3 DNA follows: TGTGCCAGCAGTGAGGAAGGGAGAAGGGAATTTTCACCCCTCCACTTT. This codes for CASSEEGRREFSPLHF.